Listed here is a single T cell receptor (beta chain). Which antigen it targets is not known. Qualities for individual bases were not recorded, and no much larger clone is one base off. The entry originates in a study of blood T cell repertoires in COVID-19 (dated by TCRdb to 2020 to 2021). About the full investigation: Samples covering the acute and convalescent phases of COVID-19 were provided by collaborators in the United States, Italy and Spain. The prospective study material was composed of cDNA or gDNA derived from T cells, B-cell-depleted T cells, or PBMCs. Deeply sampled blood TCRbeta repertoires from subjects exposed to, actively infected with, or recovered from COVID-19 were included in the dataset. A freely available public database, intended as a resource for researchers studying the immune response to SARS-CoV-2, is where the repertoires were released. The samples were drawn from the first 160 participants of the ongoing ImmuneRACE study and from 950 to 1,500 subjects provided by 6 global collaborators. A de-identified subject ID, COVID-19 status, age in years and sex were almost always included in the sample metadata. Where available, HLA class I and class II types were taken from metadata supplied by the sample provider and were not determined by assay-based typing.

Participants in the prospective study were enrolled through a virtual design, were aged roughly 18 to 100 years, and lived in fewer than 30 United States geographic areas. In the prospective study, participants were assigned to cohorts based on the clinical history participants reported in a screening survey and a study questionnaire. ImmuneRACE Cohort 3 recovered participants were defined by two consecutive negative NP/OP PCR tests, healthcare professional clearance, or symptom resolution. In the prospective study, whole blood, serum and a nasopharyngeal or oropharyngeal swab were collected from each participant by mobile phlebotomists. Participants in the prospective study had the option to provide additional blood draws and questionnaires over an approximately 2-month period. Before DNA extraction, prospective study blood samples were shipped either frozen or at room temperature. The germline V gene gives CDR1 as LGHNA and CDR2 as YNFKEQ. The CDR3 runs 17 amino acids, cysteine and phenylalanine included. The read is trimmed to its CDR3 DNA, 51 bases read in frame from base 1. Germline trimming amounts to 0 bases on V and 5 bases on J, with 10 as the count of junction bases outside the gene matches.

On the study overall, not on this receptor specifically: The amount of clinical and demographic metadata varied by source and participant and was provided uncurated.

TCRbeta CDR3 regions were amplified from genomic DNA by means of the immunoSEQ Assay, a bias-controlled multiplex PCR. As for the original processing: Nucleated cell counts per sample were estimated from amplification of reference gene primers within the assay. Sequence reads were collapsed and filtered to measure the absolute abundance of every unique TCRbeta CDR3 rearrangement. For each sample, productive Simpson clonality was calculated as the square root of Simpson's diversity index over productive rearrangements. The source is immuneACCESS, and TCRdb retained only in-frame sequences with V and J called. Part of the clones is not carried over; for the studies checked, unresolved V genes explain less than half of this, and the remainder is unexplained. That table supplies the V and J calls and clone size; D and trimming were determined from the DNA. For this sample the table gives 200,000 to 250,000 clones, of which more than 75% were detected only once. The ten top clones hold over 2% of the sample.

The sample was PBMCs or T cells enriched from blood (not recorded which). This TCR was sampled from a woman aged 50 to 65 who had recovered from COVID-19. The chain is encoded by TRBV4-2 joined to TRBJ1-2, and 9 bases in between align with TRBD1. CDR3 protein: CASSQEFRDRVKYGYTF. The sequenced DNA: TGTGCCAGCAGCCAAGAATTTCGGGACAGGGTTAAGTATGGCTACACCTTC.